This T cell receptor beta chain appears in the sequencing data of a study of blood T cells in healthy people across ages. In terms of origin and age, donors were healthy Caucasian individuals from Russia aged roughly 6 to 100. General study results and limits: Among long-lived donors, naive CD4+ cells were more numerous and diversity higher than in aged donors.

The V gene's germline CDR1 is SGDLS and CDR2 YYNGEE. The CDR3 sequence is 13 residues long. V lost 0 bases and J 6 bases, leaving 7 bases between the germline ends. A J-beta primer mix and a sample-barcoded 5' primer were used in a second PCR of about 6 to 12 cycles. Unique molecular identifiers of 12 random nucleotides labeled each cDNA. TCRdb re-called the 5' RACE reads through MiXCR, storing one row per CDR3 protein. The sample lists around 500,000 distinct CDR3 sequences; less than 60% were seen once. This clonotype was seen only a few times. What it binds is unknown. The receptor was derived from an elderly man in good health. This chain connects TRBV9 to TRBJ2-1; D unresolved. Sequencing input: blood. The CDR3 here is CASSVGVSNEQFF. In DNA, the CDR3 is TGTGCCAGCAGCGTAGGGGTAAGCAATGAGCAGTTCTTC.